This record looks at one T cell receptor (beta chain) sequence and its context. This entry is derived from a study of blood T cell repertoires in COVID-19. Study details: Donors in the United States, Italy and Spain gave samples during acute or convalescent COVID-19.

Per the germline V gene, CDR1 is SGHAT and CDR2 is FQDESV (reference sequence). The V end was cut by 0 bases, the J end by 6 bases, with 9 bases between. The CDR3 extends over 13 amino acids. The table came from immunoSEQ multiplex PCR; TCRdb's copy has only in-frame clones and leaves some out. The sample holds about 11,000 clones, around four fifths seen once. The rearrangement joins TRBV11-1 to TRBJ2-7; D gene ambiguous. Sequencing input: peripheral blood. The sequence derives from a man aged 50 to 59 with active COVID-19. CDR3 amino acids: CASSLAATSEQYF. CDR3 in DNA: TGTGCCAGCAGCTTAGCGGCCACAAGCGAGCAGTACTTC.